This T cell receptor (beta chain) was retrieved from a study of blood T cell repertoires in COVID-19. Whole-study context: The cDNA or gDNA used as material had been derived from T cells, B-cell-depleted T cells, or PBMCs.

Assay: immunoSEQ multiplex PCR; the TCRdb copy retains only in-frame clones and omits some. The sample carries about 270,000 clones, around 82% recorded once. This clone was detected only a few times. The receptor was derived from a woman in her forties or fifties who had recovered from COVID-19. Sequencing was performed on peripheral blood.

The CDR3 sequence is CASSKGQSIYEQYF. DNA of the CDR3: TGTGCCAGCAGCAAGGGACAGAGCATCTACGAGCAGTACTTC. The chain uses TRBV9 and TRBJ2-7; 7 bases map to TRBD1. From germline, CDR1 is SGDLS and CDR2 YYNGEE. V shed 4 bases, J shed 3 bases, and the junction held 7 bases outside the gene matches. The CDR3 is made up of 14 amino acids. Full variable domain (remainder filled in from reference TRBV9 and TRBJ2-7): DSGVTQTPKHLITATGQRVTLRCSPRSGDLSVYWYQQSLDQGLQFLIQYYNGEERAKGNILERFSAQQFPDLHSELNLSSLELGDSALYFCASSKGQSIYEQYFGPGTRLTVT.